This T cell receptor (beta chain) was recovered during a study of cytomegalovirus exposure and HLA in healthy donors. General observations from the study: V- and J-gene trimming of TCR beta was linked (in a later analysis) to a missense DCLRE1C variant.

Amplification used 60 Vbeta primers and 13 Jbeta primers. The protocol was immunoSEQ multiplex PCR, while the TCRdb copy is restricted to in-frame clones and leaves out a portion. The sample contains around 91,000 clones, around 78% of which appear only once. Germline trimming cut 2 bases from V and 0 bases from J; bases unmatched to any gene: 4. The CDR3 consists of 16 residues. Germline CDR1 and CDR2: MNHEY and SVGAGI. In regard to this clone: Its target is unknown.

Input material: PBMCs. This sequence originates from a woman in her thirties or forties in good health and CMV-seropositive. The rearrangement links TRBV6-5 to TRBJ2-3, with 8 bases aligning to TRBD2. DNA for the CDR3: TGTGCCAGCAGTTACAGGGCTAGCGGGAGCACAGATACGCAGTATTTT. This encodes CASSYRASGSTDTQYF.